This T cell receptor (beta chain) derives from a study of radiation and T cells in renal cell carcinoma. The overall study: Nephrectomy followed 15 Gy stereotactic body radiation by 4 weeks.

Study-wide results and caveats: In blood, top tumor clones expanded by 2 weeks, shrinking by 4.

V was cut by 0 bases and J by 0 bases, with 9 bases left in between. Germline V gives CDR1 LNHNV, CDR2 YYDKDF (reference sequence). The CDR3 contains 16 residues. Repertoires were generated with immunoSEQ multiplex PCR, while TCRdb's copy carries only in-frame clones and drops some. The data contain 150,000 to 190,000 clones, about 91% of them singletons. Of note for this clone: The antigen remains unidentified.

Time point indicated: blood 2 weeks post-SBRT. Regarding treatment: 15 Gy SBRT to primary tumor, nephrectomy 4 weeks later. Blood was sampled at baseline, 2 weeks and 4 weeks after SBRT. Clear cell pathology was present in this patient's renal cell carcinoma. The V call is TRBV15, the J call TRBJ1-3; D perhaps matches TRBD1 (5 bases). The sequenced sample was blood, obtained from a patient whose treatment included radiotherapy and nephrectomy. The receptor's source is a woman between 50 and 59 years old with renal cell carcinoma. CDR3 bases: TGTGCCACCAGCAGAGATAGCGACAGCTCTGGAAACACCATATATTTT. Amino acid sequence: CATSRDSDSSGNTIYF.